A selection of T cell receptor beta chains follows, all from one sample in a study of blood T cell repertoires in COVID-19. The protocol was immunoSEQ multiplex PCR, while the TCRdb copy is restricted to in-frame clones and leaves out a portion. The sample contains a few hundred thousand clones, roughly 85% of which appear only once. The specimen was PBMCs or T cells enriched from blood (not recorded which). The receptors stem from a woman between 45 and 60 years old who had recovered from COVID-19. Both conserved end residues are part of each CDR3. The D gene is left open where the match is weak. Size values are once, few and many counts, or a class for expanded clones, and some rows have none.

d_call j_call v_call clone_size cdr3_aa cdr3_nt
. TRBJ1-2 TRBV19 . CASSPSAGAYGYTF TGTGCCAGTAGTCCCTCGGCAGGGGCCTATGGCTACACCTTC
. TRBJ2-7 TRBV18 . CASSPGSPYEQYF TGTGCCAGCTCACCGGGCAGTCCCTACGAGCAGTACTTC
TRBD1 TRBJ2-7 TRBV5-4 . CASSTRDRATYEQYF TGTGCCAGCAGCACCCGGGACAGGGCAACCTACGAGCAGTACTTC
. TRBJ2-1 TRBV27 . CASSSGRQGRCVCEQFF TGTGCCAGCAGTTCCGGGCGGCAGGGTCGTTGTGTATGTGAGCAGTTCTTC
TRBD1 TRBJ2-2 TRBV19 . CASSPRQGSGELFF TGTGCCAGTAGTCCGCGACAGGGCTCCGGGGAGCTGTTTTTT
. TRBJ2-7 TRBV4-1 . CASSQLTVSYEQYF TGCGCCAGCAGCCAGTTGACAGTTTCCTACGAGCAGTACTTC
TRBD2 TRBJ2-1 TRBV10-2 . CASSESSSGYNEQFF TGCGCCAGCAGTGAGTCCTCTAGCGGATACAATGAGCAGTTCTTC
. TRBJ1-6 TRBV9 . CASSVGGDNSPLHF TGTGCCAGCAGCGTAGGGGGGGATAATTCACCCCTCCACTTT
. TRBJ2-3 TRBV7-2 . CASSGRQGGTDTQYF TGTGCCAGCAGCGGAAGGCAGGGTGGCACAGATACGCAGTATTTT
TRBD1 TRBJ1-5 TRBV18 . CASSSTGDSNQPQHF TGTGCCAGCTCATCGACAGGGGATAGCAATCAGCCCCAGCATTTT
TRBD1 TRBJ1-6 TRBV5-1 . CASSGGQDGNSPLHF TGCGCCAGCAGCGGAGGACAGGACGGGAATTCACCCCTCCACTTT
TRBD1 TRBJ1-1 TRBV19 . CASSPRQGKQAEAFF TGTGCCAGTAGTCCCAGACAGGGTAAACAAGCTGAAGCTTTCTTT
. TRBJ1-3 TRBV30 . CAWRQSGSGNTIYF TGTGCCTGGAGACAAAGCGGCTCTGGAAACACCATATATTTT
. TRBJ1-2 TRBV14 . CASSQRQGDYGYTF TGTGCCAGCAGCCAAAGGCAGGGCGACTATGGCTACACCTTC
. TRBJ1-6 TRBV28 . CATSGAWGTYNSPLHF TGTGCCACCTCAGGGGCCTGGGGTACCTATAATTCACCCCTCCACTTT
TRBD1 TRBJ1-1 TRBV30 . CAWSQGQGLNTEAFF TGTGCCTGGAGTCAGGGACAGGGCCTGAACACTGAAGCTTTCTTT
TRBD1 TRBJ2-7 TRBV4-1 . CASRIRTGSYEQYF TGCGCCAGCAGAATTAGGACAGGGTCCTACGAGCAGTACTTC
. TRBJ1-1 TRBV19 . CASSLRRGARNTEAFF TGTGCCAGTAGTCTTCGGCGGGGGGCTAGAAACACTGAAGCTTTCTTT
. TRBJ1-6 TRBV7-9 once CASSADGTRNSPLHF TGTGCCAGCAGCGCCGACGGGACACGAAATTCACCCCTCCACTTT
. TRBJ2-2 TRBV7-9 . CASSALRDGELFF TGTGCCAGCAGCGCCCTGAGGGATGGGGAGCTGTTTTTT
. TRBJ2-2 TRBV5-6 . CASSLFGAPNTGELFF TGTGCCAGCAGCTTGTTTGGGGCGCCGAACACCGGGGAGCTGTTTTTT
. TRBJ2-7 TRBV7-9 . CASSFRRNSYEQYF TGTGCCAGCAGCTTCCGGAGAAATTCTTACGAGCAGTACTTC
TRBD1 TRBJ1-5 TRBV18 . CASSHDRGNQPQHF TGTGCCAGCTCACATGACAGGGGCAATCAGCCCCAGCATTTT
TRBD1 TRBJ1-1 TRBV5-1 . CASGDSGNTEAFF TGCGCCAGCGGGGACAGTGGGAACACTGAAGCTTTCTTT
. TRBJ1-1 TRBV9 . CASSPRTVNTEAFF TGTGCCAGCAGCCCGCGGACAGTGAACACTGAAGCTTTCTTT
TRBD1 TRBJ1-2 TRBV7-9 . CASSLSGATGKHHGYTF TGTGCCAGCAGCTTATCCGGTGCGACAGGGAAACATCATGGCTACACCTTC
TRBD1 TRBJ1-1 TRBV10-3 . CAISGTGGTEAFF TGTGCCATCAGTGGGACAGGGGGGACTGAAGCTTTCTTT
TRBD1 TRBJ1-4 TRBV5-1 . CASSPTGKGEKLFF TGCGCCAGCAGCCCGACAGGGAAAGGTGAAAAACTGTTTTTT
. TRBJ2-1 TRBV6-5 . CASSSTGSYNEQFF TGTGCCAGCAGTTCTACAGGATCCTACAATGAGCAGTTCTTC
TRBD2 TRBJ2-2 TRBV9 . CASSVGGGSTGELFF TGTGCCAGCAGCGTTGGCGGGGGGTCCACCGGGGAGCTGTTTTTT
. TRBJ2-1 TRBV2 . CASSSGHEQFF TGTGCCAGCAGCAGCGGGCATGAGCAGTTCTTC
TRBD1 TRBJ1-5 TRBV19 few CASSLDRGNQPQHF TGTGCCAGTAGTCTAGACAGGGGAAATCAGCCCCAGCATTTT
TRBD2 TRBJ2-1 TRBV5-3 . CARSYTGTSFNEQFF TGTGCCAGAAGCTACACCGGGACTAGCTTTAATGAGCAGTTCTTC
. TRBJ1-1 TRBV2 . CASRTRRDTEAFF TGTGCCAGCAGAACACGTCGGGACACTGAAGCTTTCTTT
. TRBJ2-1 TRBV11-3 . CASSPPMSNEQFF TGTGCCAGCAGTCCCCCCATGTCCAATGAGCAGTTCTTC
. TRBJ2-5 TRBV19 few CASSIPGLQETQYF TGTGCCAGTAGTATCCCGGGACTTCAAGAGACCCAGTACTTC
TRBD2 TRBJ2-1 TRBV4-2 . CASSQGPGTSGDFYNEQFF TGTGCCAGCAGCCAAGGCCCGGGGACTAGCGGGGATTTCTACAATGAGCAGTTCTTC
TRBD1 TRBJ2-7 TRBV19 few CASSYQWTGVSEQYF TGTGCCAGTAGTTATCAGTGGACAGGGGTGAGCGAGCAGTACTTC
TRBD2 TRBJ2-3 TRBV9 . CASSVGAGVTDTQYF TGTGCCAGCAGCGTAGGGGCGGGGGTCACAGATACGCAGTATTTT
TRBD1 TRBJ1-1 TRBV10-3 once CAISVTGGMGNTEAFF TGTGCCATCAGTGTGACAGGGGGCATGGGGAACACTGAAGCTTTCTTT
. TRBJ1-1 TRBV27 once CASSLGDGGITEAFF TGTGCCAGCAGTTTAGGGGACGGGGGGATCACTGAAGCTTTCTTT
TRBD1 TRBJ2-7 TRBV11-2 few CASSLGQGPYEQYF TGTGCCAGCAGCTTAGGACAGGGCCCCTACGAGCAGTACTTC
TRBD1 TRBJ1-1 TRBV6-5 . CASSYQTGVAEAFF TGTGCCAGCAGTTACCAAACAGGGGTGGCTGAAGCTTTCTTT
TRBD1 TRBJ2-7 TRBV15 . CATSRGGGASYEQYF TGTGCCACCAGCAGAGGAGGGGGCGCATCCTACGAGCAGTACTTC
TRBD1 TRBJ1-2 TRBV6-5 . CASTRGNRGVYGYTF TGTGCCAGCACTAGGGGCAACAGGGGAGTCTATGGCTACACCTTC